The 10 T cell receptor beta chains reported below all come from one sample, sequenced in a study of response to subunit inactivated influenza vaccine (dated by TCRdb to 2016 to 2019). The method behind the library was RT-PCR. Sequencing took place on an Illumina HiSeq 2500. Clones were called with MiXCR by TCRdb after fastp trimmed the public reads at Q25, and only in-frame beta chains were retained. Records with the same CDR3 protein are collapsed into one entry carrying the most frequent genes and DNA. This sample lists 700,000 to 900,000 distinct CDR3 sequences; over 20% were detected once. In total, the top ten clones hold approximately 10% of the sample. The starting material was PBMCs from blood, obtained 4 to 6 days after vaccination. These receptors all come from a man aged 45-65 years who received an inactivated influenza vaccine. Donor details come from another sample of the same person, matched by shared clones.

This clonotype was seen only a few times. This chain links TRBV12-3 or TRBV12-4 with TRBJ2-7, with TRBD1 matching over 9 bases. V was pared by 5 bases and J by 3 bases, with 14 bases of the junction left unmatched. The CDR3 runs 17 residues. CDR3 loop: CASSQIPGGTGHYEQYF. As DNA, the CDR3 is TGTGCCAGCAGTCAAATCCCAGGAGGGACAGGGCACTACGAGCAGTACTTC.

CDR3 residues: CASSPASSTDTQYF. The DNA for the CDR3 is TGCGCCAGCAGCCCCGCAAGCAGCACAGATACGCAGTATTTT. The chain links TRBV4-3 to TRBJ2-3; no reliable D call. Between the trimmed V and J ends, which lost 4 bases and 0 bases, there was a span of 8 bases. The CDR3 has 14 residues. The germline V gene has CDR1 LGHNA and CDR2 YSLEER.

The chain combines TRBV6-1 with TRBJ2-2, with 8 positions matching TRBD1. The CDR3 runs to 15 residues. V dropped 7 bases and J dropped 0; count of bases not matched to a gene: 4. The germline gives CDR1 MNHNS, CDR2 SASEGT. The CDR3 nucleotides are TGTGCCAGCACCCGACAGGGGCCGAACACCGGGGAGCTGTTTTTT. Its translation is CASTRQGPNTGELFF.

J is TRBJ2-1 and V is TRBV20-1; the D is unclear. The length of the CDR3 is 13 residues. V shed 7 bases and J shed 7 bases, with 17 bases lying between them. Germline values: CDR1 DFQATT, CDR2 SNEGSKA (reference sequence). The CDR3 nucleotides read TGCAGTGTTGGCCGGCCGGGCTCTAATGAGCAGTTCTTC. This codes for CSVGRPGSNEQFF.

This clonotype was seen ten or more times. The chain employs TRBV7-2 and TRBJ2-7, with no clear D. V was pared by 5 bases and J by 3 bases, with 11 bases between. This CDR3 comprises 13 residues. Germline CDR1 is SGHTA and CDR2 is FQGNSA. CDR3 in amino acids: CASSQTVSYEQYF. The CDR3, as DNA: TGTGCCAGCAGCCAGACGGTCAGCTACGAGCAGTACTTC.

V and J are TRBV28 and TRBJ2-7, with a tentative D call TRBD1 (7 bases). From germline, CDR1 is MDHEN and CDR2 SYDVKM. Trimming shortened V by 6 bases and J by 12 bases, and 21 bases separated the two germline ends. The CDR3 is made up of 13 amino acids. CDR3 amino acids: CASRPGQGGTMYF. CDR3 DNA: TGTGCCAGCAGGCCAGGCCAGGGGGGCACGATGTACTTC.

Comments on this clonotype: One end of the junction varies from germline; a read error may be responsible. The chain recombines TRBV20-1 with TRBJ2-1; unclear D gene. Germline lookup yields CDR1 DFQATT and CDR2 SNEGSKA (reference sequence). This CDR3 region has 11 residues. As DNA, the CDR3 is TGCAGTGCTAGCCCGTACAATGAGCAGCTCTTC. It codes for CSASPYNEQLF.

The rearrangement links TRBV29-1 to TRBJ1-1; 9 bases line up with TRBD1. The CDR3 consists of 14 residues. Losses at the gene ends were 7 bases for V and 0 bases for J; bases not matched to a gene: 6. Germline loops: CDR1 SQVTM, CDR2 ANQGSEA. The CDR3, as DNA: TGCAGCGCTGGGACAGGGAATGTGAACACTGAAGCTTTCTTT. Its translation: CSAGTGNVNTEAFF.

This clonotype was detected a few times. The chain recombines TRBV4-2 with TRBJ2-2; 14 nucleotides agree with TRBD2. The J segment lost 9 bases and the V segment lost 0 bases, leaving 6 bases of the junction unmatched. The CDR3 has 17 amino acids. Germline CDR1 LGHNA, CDR2 YNFKEQ. Written as DNA, the CDR3 is TGTGCCAGCAGCCAAGATCGACTAGCGGGAGGGGACCGGGAGCTGTTTTTT. This gives the protein CASSQDRLAGGDRELFF.

A few counts support this clonotype. The chain is built from TRBV20-1 and TRBJ2-7, with D unresolved. The CDR3 length is 15 residues. V was cut by 0 bases and J by 1 base, with 13 bases left in between. Germline values: CDR1 DFQATT, CDR2 SNEGSKA (reference sequence). Written as DNA, the CDR3 is TGCAGTGCTAGAGATGGAGCGCTTAAGTCCTACGAGCAGTACTTC. This translates into CSARDGALKSYEQYF.